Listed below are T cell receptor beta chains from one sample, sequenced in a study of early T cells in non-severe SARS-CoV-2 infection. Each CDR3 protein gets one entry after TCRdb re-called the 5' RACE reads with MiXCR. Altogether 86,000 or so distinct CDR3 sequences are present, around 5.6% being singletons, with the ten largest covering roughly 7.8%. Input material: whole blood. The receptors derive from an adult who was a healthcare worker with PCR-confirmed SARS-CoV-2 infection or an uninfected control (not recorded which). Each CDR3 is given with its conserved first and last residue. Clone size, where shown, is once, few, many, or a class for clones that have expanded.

CDR3 protein: CSDRLAGVHEQFF
V gene: TRBV29-1
clone size: .
J gene: TRBJ2-1
CDR3 length: 13

CDR3 protein: CASSKALSVGYNEQFF
V gene: TRBV21-1
clone size: many
J gene: TRBJ2-1
CDR3 length: 16

CDR3 protein: CASSSVGTGGRQYF
V gene: TRBV3-1
clone size: many
J gene: TRBJ2-7
CDR3 length: 14

CDR3 protein: CSATWSSSYNEQFF
V gene: TRBV20-1
clone size: many
J gene: TRBJ2-1
CDR3 length: 14

CDR3 protein: CASSLLRQGSQETQYF
V gene: TRBV28
clone size: many
J gene: TRBJ2-5
CDR3 length: 16

CDR3 protein: CASSYSRGRGDTQYF
V gene: TRBV6-6
clone size: .
J gene: TRBJ2-3
CDR3 length: 15

CDR3 protein: CASRKDRAIRNQPQHF
V gene: TRBV2
clone size: .
J gene: TRBJ1-5
CDR3 length: 16

CDR3 protein: CATSDLAANTDTQYF
V gene: TRBV24-1
clone size: .
J gene: TRBJ2-3
CDR3 length: 15

CDR3 protein: CASSEGYSYNEQFF
V gene: TRBV2
clone size: few
J gene: TRBJ2-1
CDR3 length: 14

CDR3 protein: CASSQAGQTDTQYF
V gene: TRBV5-4
clone size: many
J gene: TRBJ2-3
CDR3 length: 14

CDR3 protein: CASSIGALGKNTEAFF
V gene: TRBV19
clone size: .
J gene: TRBJ1-1
CDR3 length: 16

CDR3 protein: CASSLAGRRGETQYF
V gene: TRBV5-4
clone size: many
J gene: TRBJ2-5
CDR3 length: 15

CDR3 protein: CSVEDLPGGYTF
V gene: TRBV29-1
clone size: many
J gene: TRBJ1-2
CDR3 length: 12

CDR3 protein: CSAVRDTYEQYF
V gene: TRBV20-1
clone size: many
J gene: TRBJ2-7
CDR3 length: 12

CDR3 protein: CASSEAGPGYTF
V gene: TRBV2
clone size: .
J gene: TRBJ1-2
CDR3 length: 12

CDR3 protein: CASKRGADTQYF
V gene: TRBV6-2/TRBV6-3
clone size: many
J gene: TRBJ2-3
CDR3 length: 12

CDR3 protein: CASSLARGAYNEQFF
V gene: TRBV7-9
clone size: .
J gene: TRBJ2-1
CDR3 length: 15

CDR3 protein: CASGLAGTGGTGELFF
V gene: TRBV11-2
clone size: .
J gene: TRBJ2-2
CDR3 length: 16